These 26 T cell receptor beta chains share one sample of origin, sequenced in a study of T-cell memory formation after mild COVID-19. TCRdb fed the 5' RACE reads into MiXCR, producing one record per CDR3 protein. The table has roughly 200,000 distinct CDR3 sequences, roughly 17% seen once. Specimen: PBMCs or a T cell subset sorted from them (not recorded which). These receptor sequences come from an adult woman who had mild COVID-19 (a few samples of this study predate the infection). Cell type and time point are not known.

This clonotype came up a few times. The chain recombines TRBV5-1 with TRBJ2-1, with D maybe TRBD2 (6 bases). Germline V gene data show CDR1 as SGHRS and CDR2 as YFSETQ. Trimming left V 1 base short and J 5 bases short, with 13 bases between. The CDR3 is 15 residues long. The CDR3 sequence is CASSLSAGIDNEQFF. The CDR3 DNA is TGCGCCAGCAGCTTGTCTGCGGGGATAGACAATGAGCAGTTCTTC. The full variable domain, with the rest looked up from reference TRBV5-1 and TRBJ2-1, is KAGVTQTPRYLIKTRGQQVTLSCSPISGHRSVSWYQQTPGQGLQFLFEYFSETQRNKGNFPGRFSGRQFSNSRSEMNVSTLELGDSALYLCASSLSAGIDNEQFFGPGTRLTVL.

V gene TRBV18 combines with J gene TRBJ1-1, with 8 bases identical to TRBD1. The length of the CDR3 is 15 residues. From germline, CDR1 is KGHSH and CDR2 LQKENI. The V gene end was trimmed by 3 bases and the J gene end by 5 bases; junction bases not matched to a gene: 8. In DNA form, the CDR3 reads TGTGCCAGCTCACCGTCCCAGGGGGCTCGGACTGAAGCTTTCTTT. Translated, it gives CASSPSQGARTEAFF.

This clonotype was observed many times. The CDR3 loop reads CASTPPPLPNEQFF. The DNA of the CDR3 is TGTGCCAGCACCCCACCCCCTTTACCCAATGAGCAGTTCTTC. The rearrangement joins TRBV12-3 or TRBV12-4 to TRBJ2-1, with unresolved D. The V and J ends lost 7 bases and 6 bases respectively, with 16 bases between them. The CDR3 length is 14 residues.

A few counts support this clonotype. V usage is TRBV6-5 and J usage is TRBJ2-4; TRBD2 aligns across 16 bases. CDR3 length: 16 amino acids. Germline V gives CDR1 MNHEY, CDR2 SVGAGI. After removal of 6 bases from V and 4 bases from J, the junction contained 3 bases not matched to a gene. The CDR3 loop reads CASRGLAGGRKNIQYF. The CDR3 DNA is TGTGCCAGCAGGGGACTAGCGGGAGGGAGAAAAAACATTCAGTACTTC.

The sample holds many counts of this clonotype. This sequence joins TRBV5-1 and TRBJ2-3, with 9 nucleotides matching TRBD2. Germline V gene lookup returns CDR1 SGHRS and CDR2 YFSETQ. After removal of 4 bases from V and 0 bases from J, the junction contained 0 bases not matched to a gene. CDR3 length equals 14 residues. CDR3 protein: CASSTSGSTDTQYF. CDR3 nucleotide sequence: TGCGCCAGCAGCACTAGCGGGAGCACAGATACGCAGTATTTT.

This clonotype was counted only a few times. At one end, the junction sequence differs from germline, possibly due to a read error. V is TRBV7-7 and J is TRBJ2-1; D uncertain. The germline gives CDR1 SSHAT, CDR2 FNYEAQ (reference sequence). The length of the CDR3 is 13 residues. Here the CDR3 DNA reads TGTGCTAGCAGCTTCGGTCCGTACAATGAGCAGTTCTTC. Translated, it gives CASSFGPYNEQFF.

J is TRBJ2-7 and V is TRBV6-5, with 14 bases aligning to TRBD2. V lost 0 bases to trimming and J lost 3 bases; unmatched junction nucleotides: 4. The CDR3 is 17 residues long. Germline V gene sequence: CDR1 MNHEY, CDR2 SVGAGI. The CDR3 loop is CASSYSGLAGVSYEQYF. The CDR3 bases are TGTGCCAGCAGTTACTCGGGACTAGCGGGAGTAAGCTACGAGCAGTACTTC.

The rearrangement uses TRBV19 and TRBJ2-5; TRBD2 matches at 12 bases. The CDR3 has 14 amino acids. V dropped 7 bases and J dropped 1; count of bases not matched to a gene: 1. Germline loops: CDR1 LNHDA, CDR2 SQIVND (reference sequence). This chain's CDR3 is CASTSGGAQETQYF. In nucleotides, the CDR3 is TGTGCCAGTACTAGCGGGGGGGCCCAAGAGACCCAGTACTTC.

The chain uses TRBV12-3 or TRBV12-4 and TRBJ1-2; D call uncertain. The CDR3 runs to 12 residues. With 7 bases removed from V and 4 bases from J, the gap between germline ends came to 10 bases. The CDR3 coding sequence is TGTGCCAGCACCAGGCGGTTCTATGGCTACACCTTC. Protein: CASTRRFYGYTF.

The chain recombines TRBV12-3 or TRBV12-4 with TRBJ2-7; D not resolved. The CDR3 runs 13 residues. V lost 6 bases, J lost 0 bases, and 9 bases lay in between. The CDR3: CASSERFSYEQYF. The CDR3 bases are TGTGCCAGCAGCGAAAGGTTCTCCTACGAGCAGTACTTC.

The chain employs TRBV12-3 or TRBV12-4 and TRBJ1-1, with a weak D call TRBD1 (5 bases). The V and J ends lost 5 bases and 2 bases respectively, with 15 bases between them. The CDR3 runs 15 residues. CDR3 residues: CASSQHRPGNTEAFF. For the CDR3, the DNA is TGTGCCAGCAGTCAACACAGGCCGGGTAACACTGAAGCTTTCTTT.

The chain employs TRBV6-5 and TRBJ2-7, with a tentative D call TRBD2 (6 bases). The CDR3 is made up of 14 amino acids. Germline lookup yields CDR1 MNHEY and CDR2 SVGAGI. V dropped 7 bases and J dropped 6 bases, with 19 bases sitting between them. CDR3 amino acids: CASTGSSGLREQYF. CDR3 coding DNA: TGTGCCAGCACCGGGAGTTCTGGACTCCGCGAGCAGTACTTC.

Only a few counts were recorded for this clonotype. V is TRBV7-9 and J is TRBJ2-3, with D hard to call. CDR1 and CDR2 from the germline V gene are SEHNR and FQNEAQ (reference sequence). There are 14 residues in the CDR3. The V and J ends lost 1 base and 4 bases respectively, with 9 bases between them. The CDR3 spells CASSLEGFPDTQYF. The DNA of the CDR3 is TGTGCCAGCAGCTTAGAGGGATTTCCAGATACGCAGTATTTT.

The genes are TRBV19 and TRBJ1-5; TRBD1 might be the D (6 bases). Germline CDR1 is LNHDA and CDR2 is SQIVND (reference sequence). Trimming cost V 10 bases and J 0 bases, with 28 bases left between them. The CDR3 runs 19 residues. The CDR3 DNA follows: TGTGCCACATCCCCGTTGGACAGCTATCTTCGGCTTAGCAATCAGCCCCAGCATTTT. It translates to CATSPLDSYLRLSNQPQHF.

The chain links TRBV5-1 to TRBJ1-4; TRBD1 might be the D (6 bases). Trimming pared 1 base from V and 1 base from J, leaving 11 bases between. Germline loops: CDR1 SGHRS, CDR2 YFSETQ. The CDR3 loop spans 16 amino acids. DNA for the CDR3: TGCGCCAGCAGCTTGCAGGGGCCGGGAACTAATGAAAAACTGTTTTTT. Its translation is CASSLQGPGTNEKLFF.

The genes are TRBV20-1 and TRBJ1-5; TRBD1 agrees at 9 bases. CDR1 is DFQATT and CDR2 is SNEGSKA in the germline V gene (reference sequence). The ends lost 7 bases at V and 6 bases at J; junction bases unmatched: 10. There are 14 residues in the CDR3. The chain's CDR3 is CSGRDRESVQPQHF. For the CDR3, the DNA is TGCAGTGGCCGGGACAGGGAATCCGTTCAGCCCCAGCATTTT.

This clonotype was picked up many times. The chain couples TRBV20-1 to TRBJ2-1; 11 positions match TRBD1. Looked up from germline, CDR1 is DFQATT and CDR2 is SNEGSKA (reference sequence). After removal of 4 bases from V and 6 bases from J, the junction contained 11 bases not matched to a gene. The CDR3 length is 16 residues. The CDR3 loop is CSAKRDRGKKGNEQFF. CDR3 nucleotides: TGCAGTGCTAAGCGGGACAGGGGGAAGAAGGGCAATGAGCAGTTCTTC.

There are a few counts of this clonotype. The chain combines TRBV30 with TRBJ1-4; 10 bases match TRBD1. CDR1 and CDR2 (germline): GTSNPN, SVGIG (reference sequence). J gave up 7 bases and V 0 bases, and 2 bases lay outside the gene matches. The CDR3 has 14 amino acids. DNA for the CDR3: TGTGCCTGGAGTGTGGGACAGGGGAGTGAAAAACTGTTTTTT. Protein product: CAWSVGQGSEKLFF. The whole variable domain, remainder taken from reference TRBV30 and TRBJ1-4, is SQTIHQWPATLVQPVGSPLSLECTVEGTSNPNLYWYRQAAGRGLQLLFYSVGIGQISSEVPQNLSASRPQDRQFILSSKKLLLSDSGFYLCAWSVGQGSEKLFFGSGTQLSVL.

This clonotype has a handful of counts. The chain combines TRBV29-1 with TRBJ2-1; D is possibly TRBD1 (6 bases). Per germline, CDR1 SQVTM and CDR2 ANQGSEA. Trimming took 7 bases from V and 0 from J, leaving 16 bases between them. The CDR3 is 15 amino acids. CDR3 DNA: TGCAGCGGGGGACACTTACTAAGCTCCTACAATGAGCAGTTCTTC. It encodes CSGGHLLSSYNEQFF.

This clonotype was picked up many times. V is TRBV5-1 and J is TRBJ2-7; the D is unclear. Between the trimmed V and J ends, which lost 3 bases and 0 bases, there was a span of 10 bases. This CDR3 contains 14 residues. Per germline, CDR1 SGHRS and CDR2 YFSETQ. In DNA, the CDR3 is TGCGCCAGCAGCTACTCAGACGGCTCCTACGAGCAGTACTTC. Residues: CASSYSDGSYEQYF.

The chain combines TRBV5-1 with TRBJ1-2; 8 nucleotides line up with TRBD1. The CDR3 contains 14 residues. Germline lookup yields CDR1 SGHRS and CDR2 YFSETQ. Germline trimming cut 4 bases from V and 3 bases from J; bases unmatched to any gene: 5. The DNA of the CDR3 is TGCGCCAGCAGCAGCCGGGACAGGCACTATGGCTACACCTTC. Residues: CASSSRDRHYGYTF.

This clonotype was observed a few times. The genes are TRBV28 and TRBJ2-2; 13 positions agree with TRBD2. Looked up from germline, CDR1 is MDHEN and CDR2 is SYDVKM. V was clipped by 6 bases and J by 4 bases; unmatched bases: 2. The CDR3 sequence is 15 residues long. In DNA form, the CDR3 reads TGTGCCAGCAGAGGACTAGCGGGAGCCACCGGGGAGCTGTTTTTT. This sequence encodes CASRGLAGATGELFF. Full variable domain (outside the CDR3, taken from reference TRBV28 and TRBJ2-2): DVKVTQSSRYLVKRTGEKVFLECVQDMDHENMFWYRQDPGLGLRLIYFSYDVKMKEKGDIPEGYSVSREKKERFSLILESASTNQTSMYLCASRGLAGATGELFFGEGSRLTVL.

This chain joins TRBV5-1 and TRBJ2-3; tentatively, D is TRBD1 (5 bases). The CDR3 sequence is 14 residues long. Trimming took 7 bases from V and 5 from J, leaving 17 bases between them. From germline, CDR1 is SGHRS and CDR2 YFSETQ. The DNA for the CDR3 is TGCGCCAGCGGTACCAGCTTCAGGGAAGATACGCAGTATTTT. It specifies CASGTSFREDTQYF.

This clonotype was picked up a small number of times. The J gene is TRBJ2-1, the V gene TRBV11-3; D may be TRBD2 (7 bases). The CDR3 has 13 residues. Deletions cut 5 bases from V and 4 bases from J, with 9 bases between. Germline assignment: CDR1 SGHNT and CDR2 YENEEA. The CDR3 bases are TGTGCCAGCAGCGCGGGGGCTTACAATGAGCAGTTCTTC. Its protein product is CASSAGAYNEQFF.

The rearrangement joins TRBV12-3 or TRBV12-4 to TRBJ1-6, with D possibly TRBD1 on 5 matching bases. The CDR3 consists of 13 residues. The V and J ends lost 4 bases and 16 bases respectively, with 17 bases between them. The CDR3 protein is CASSSNPTELLHF. CDR3 nucleotide sequence: TGTGCCAGCAGTTCTAACCCGACAGAACTACTCCACTTT.

The rearrangement links TRBV3-1 to TRBJ2-7; 13 positions match TRBD2. The germline V gene encodes CDR1 LGHDT and CDR2 YNNKEL (reference sequence). Trimming cost V 4 bases and J 5 bases; bases outside gene matches: 8. CDR3 size: 16 residues. The CDR3 spells CASSPSLLAGGHEQYF. The DNA for the CDR3 is TGTGCCAGCAGCCCATCCCTACTAGCGGGGGGGCACGAGCAGTACTTC.